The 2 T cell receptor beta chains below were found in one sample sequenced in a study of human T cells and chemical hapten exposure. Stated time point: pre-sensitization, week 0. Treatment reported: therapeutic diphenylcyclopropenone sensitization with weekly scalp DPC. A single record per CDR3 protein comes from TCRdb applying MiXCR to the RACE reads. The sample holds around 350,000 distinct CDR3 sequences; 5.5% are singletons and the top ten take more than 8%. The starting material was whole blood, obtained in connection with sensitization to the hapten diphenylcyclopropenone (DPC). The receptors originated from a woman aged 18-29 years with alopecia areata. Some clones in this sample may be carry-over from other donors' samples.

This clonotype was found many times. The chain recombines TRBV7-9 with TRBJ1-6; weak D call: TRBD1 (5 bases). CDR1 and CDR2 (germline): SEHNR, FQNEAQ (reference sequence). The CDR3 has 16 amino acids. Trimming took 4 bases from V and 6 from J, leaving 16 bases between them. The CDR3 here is CASSSRTPGGNSPLHF. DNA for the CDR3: TGTGCCAGCAGCTCGAGGACACCCGGGGGTAATTCACCCCTCCACTTT.

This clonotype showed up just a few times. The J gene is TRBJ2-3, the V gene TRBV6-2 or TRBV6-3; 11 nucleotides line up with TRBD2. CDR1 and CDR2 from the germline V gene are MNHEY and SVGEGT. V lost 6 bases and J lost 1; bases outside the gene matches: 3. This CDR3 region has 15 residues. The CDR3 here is CASRALAGGTDTQYF. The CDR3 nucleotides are TGTGCCAGCAGGGCACTAGCGGGGGGCACAGATACGCAGTATTTT.